This TCR beta chain is drawn from a study of identical twins (dated by TCRdb to 2016 to 2017). Notes on the research overall: To test whether fetal clonotypes persist, the study used deep sequencing on TCR alpha and beta repertoires from monozygotic twins, unrelated adults of various ages, and cord blood. Replicate twin experiments were performed at different times using different library preparation protocols to rule out contamination. Broader findings and caveats from the paper: Invariant T cells such as MAIT and iNKT could partly confound zero-insertion analyses, though diverse VJ usage argued against this for most clonotypes. The excess sharing between twins in beta out-of-frame sequences was weaker because fewer shared sequences reduced the signal-to-noise ratio. Conclusions relied on cross-sectional statistical analysis, since the same donors could not be followed over many years. Out-of-frame TCR alpha sequences shared between twins showed an excess of low generation-probability sequences compared with coincidental sharing between unrelated individuals. Fewer insertions were carried by abundant cord blood beta clonotypes; a weaker similar trend was observed in young adult naive repertoires, while no such trend was observed in memory repertoires. Out-of-frame TCR alpha sharing in monozygotic twins was systematically underestimated by recombination models, whereas sharing between unrelated individuals was in agreement with the recombination models.

Every donor in the study was a healthy Caucasian. Three pairs of female monozygotic twins, all aged roughly 18 to 29 years, were included in the twin cohort. Positive isolation kits from Invitrogen were used to isolate CD4+ and CD8+ T cell populations. Receptor libraries were prepared by 5' RACE. Sequencer: Illumina HiSeq 2000. Template switching introduced a universal primer binding site; the final cDNA contained a unique molecular identifier, enabling accurate counting of TCR cDNA molecules. First-strand cDNA for TCR alpha and beta chains was synthesized from specific primers in the conserved constant-segment region. To control for contamination, every cDNA library carried two barcodes: a SMART-Mk sample barcode plus Illumina barcodes. Two successive PCR steps introduced TruSeq adapter sequences along with Illumina sample barcodes. TCR alpha and beta cDNA libraries were sequenced on the Illumina HiSeq platform with custom primers. Per the source publication's procedure: MiGEC processed the raw reads to extract unique molecular identifiers, while MiXCR was used to determine the CDR3 positions. For each individual, recombination models were inferred using an EM algorithm with the repgenHMM and IGoR tools. The analysis of shared clonotypes was done with the tcR package in R, with sharing normalized by the product of cloneset sizes. To study raw recombination without the effects of thymic and clonal selection, out-of-frame nonproductive sequences were analyzed. TCRdb itself trimmed the public reads at Q25 with fastp, ran MiXCR and retained productive beta chains. All rows with the same CDR3 protein become a single entry with the most common DNA and genes. The V and J calls were not made by the authors but by TCRdb's processing. This sample gives around 340,000 distinct CDR3 sequences in total; about 12% of them show up just once. Just over 7% of the sample rests with the top ten.

Via the germline V gene, CDR1 is SGDLS and CDR2 YYNGEE. Including the terminal cysteine and phenylalanine, the CDR3 comprises 12 residues. Of the read, only the CDR3 DNA is kept; its 36 bases are in frame from base 1. V is pared back by 3 bases and J by 6 bases, with 7 bases lying between the germline termini. Note on this clonotype: Its antigen remains unidentified. The input lacks base qualities; no much larger clone sits a single base away.

A further study also used this sample, focusing on yellow fever vaccine responses in identical twins. The second investigation adds: The authors reported that the T cell response to vaccination in identical twins appeared partly convergent and partly personalized. Focusing on identical twins, the study followed the T cell clones that responded to the vaccine, and did so with precision.

This receptor was obtained from a woman aged 18-30 years in good health. The sequence is built from TRBV9 and TRBJ2-1, with the D segment identity uncertain. Specimen: CD8+ T cells sorted from blood. The bases read TGTGCCAGCAGCGATGGCGCCAATGAGCAGTTCTTC. This sequence encodes CASSDGANEQFF.